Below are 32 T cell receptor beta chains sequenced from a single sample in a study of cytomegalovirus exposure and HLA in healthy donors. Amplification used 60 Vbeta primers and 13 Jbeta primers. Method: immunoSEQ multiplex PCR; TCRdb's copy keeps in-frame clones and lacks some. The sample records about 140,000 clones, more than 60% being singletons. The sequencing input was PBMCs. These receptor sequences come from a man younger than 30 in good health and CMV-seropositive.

The DNA for the CDR3 is TGTGCCAGCAGCGTAGGTCCTAGCGGGGACACCTACGAGCAGTACTTC. It codes for CASSVGPSGDTYEQYF. The rearrangement links TRBV9 to TRBJ2-7, with 9 positions matching TRBD2. The germline gives CDR1 SGDLS, CDR2 YYNGEE. The V segment lost 0 bases and the J segment 2 bases; nucleotides outside the gene matches: 6. This CDR3 has 16 residues.

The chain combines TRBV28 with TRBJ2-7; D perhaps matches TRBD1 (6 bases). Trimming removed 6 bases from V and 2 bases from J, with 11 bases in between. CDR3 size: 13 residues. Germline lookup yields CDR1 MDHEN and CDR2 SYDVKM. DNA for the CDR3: TGTGCCAGCAGCAAACAGGGTCCCTACGAGCAGTACTTC. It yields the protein CASSKQGPYEQYF.

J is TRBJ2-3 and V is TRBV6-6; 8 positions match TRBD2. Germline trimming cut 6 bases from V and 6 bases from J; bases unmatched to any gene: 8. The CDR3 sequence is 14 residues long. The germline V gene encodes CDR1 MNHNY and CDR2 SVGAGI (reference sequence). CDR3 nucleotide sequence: TGTGCCAGCAGCCTTGGCGGGAGGCGGGATACGCAGTATTTT. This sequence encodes CASSLGGRRDTQYF.

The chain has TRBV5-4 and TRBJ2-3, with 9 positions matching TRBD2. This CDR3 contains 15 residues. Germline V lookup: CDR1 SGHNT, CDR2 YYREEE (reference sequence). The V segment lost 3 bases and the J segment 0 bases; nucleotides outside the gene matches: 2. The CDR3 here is CASSSSGTSTDTQYF. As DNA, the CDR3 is TGTGCCAGCAGCTCTAGCGGGACTAGCACAGATACGCAGTATTTT.

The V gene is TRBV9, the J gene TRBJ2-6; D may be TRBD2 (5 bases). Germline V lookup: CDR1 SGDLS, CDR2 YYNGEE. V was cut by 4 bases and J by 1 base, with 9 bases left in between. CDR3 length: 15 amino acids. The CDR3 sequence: CASSPGSSGANVLTF. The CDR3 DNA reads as TGTGCCAGCAGCCCGGGATCATCTGGGGCCAACGTCCTGACTTTC.

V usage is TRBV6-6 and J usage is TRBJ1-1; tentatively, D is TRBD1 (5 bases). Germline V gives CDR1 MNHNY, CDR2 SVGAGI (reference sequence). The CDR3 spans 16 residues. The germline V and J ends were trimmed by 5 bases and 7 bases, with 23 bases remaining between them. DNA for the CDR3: TGTGCCAGCAGTCCCAGCTTAGGGGCGGGGGAACGTGAAGCTTTCTTT. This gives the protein CASSPSLGAGEREAFF.

CDR3 in amino acids: CAGGRIAQNQPQHF. CDR3 bases: TGTGCCGGGGGGAGGATAGCCCAAAATCAGCCCCAGCATTTT. V and J are TRBV28 and TRBJ1-5; tentatively, D is TRBD1 (5 bases). There are 14 residues in the CDR3. Germline values: CDR1 MDHEN, CDR2 SYDVKM. V lost 11 bases, J lost 4 bases, and 18 bases lay in between.

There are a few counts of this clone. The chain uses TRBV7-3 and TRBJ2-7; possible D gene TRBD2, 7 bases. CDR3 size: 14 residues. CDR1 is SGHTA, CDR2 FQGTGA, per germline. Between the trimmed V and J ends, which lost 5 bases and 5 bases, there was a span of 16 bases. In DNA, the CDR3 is TGTGCCAGCAGCCCAACCGGGGGGCGGAACGAGCAGTACTTC. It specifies CASSPTGGRNEQYF.

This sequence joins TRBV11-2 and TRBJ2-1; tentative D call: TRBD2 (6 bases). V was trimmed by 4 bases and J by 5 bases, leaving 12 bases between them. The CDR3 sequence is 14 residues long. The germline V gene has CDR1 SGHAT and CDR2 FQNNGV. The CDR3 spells CASSYQRADNEQFF. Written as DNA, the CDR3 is TGTGCCAGCAGCTACCAGCGGGCGGACAATGAGCAGTTCTTC.

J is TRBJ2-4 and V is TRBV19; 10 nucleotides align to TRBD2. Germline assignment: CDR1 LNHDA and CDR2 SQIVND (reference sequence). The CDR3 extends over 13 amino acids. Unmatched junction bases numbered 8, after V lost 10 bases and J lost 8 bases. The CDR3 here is CATSGSQYDIQYF. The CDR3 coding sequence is TGTGCCACTAGCGGGAGTCAATACGACATTCAGTACTTC.

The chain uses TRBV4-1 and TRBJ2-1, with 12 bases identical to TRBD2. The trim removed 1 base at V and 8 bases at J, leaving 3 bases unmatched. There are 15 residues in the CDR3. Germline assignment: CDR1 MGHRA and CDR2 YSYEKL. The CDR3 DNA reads TGCGCCAGCAGCCAAGTGACTAGCGGGAGTTATGAGCAGTTCTTC. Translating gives CASSQVTSGSYEQFF.

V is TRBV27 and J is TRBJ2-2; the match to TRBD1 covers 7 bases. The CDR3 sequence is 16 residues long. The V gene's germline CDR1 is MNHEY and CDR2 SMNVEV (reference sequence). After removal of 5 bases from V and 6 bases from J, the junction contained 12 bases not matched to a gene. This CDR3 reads CASSPMTGNLAGELFF. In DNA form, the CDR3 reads TGTGCCAGCAGTCCAATGACAGGGAATCTGGCCGGGGAGCTGTTTTTT.

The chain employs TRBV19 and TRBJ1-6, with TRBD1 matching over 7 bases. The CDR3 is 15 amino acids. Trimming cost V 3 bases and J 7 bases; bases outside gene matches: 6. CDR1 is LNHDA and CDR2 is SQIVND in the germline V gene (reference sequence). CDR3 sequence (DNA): TGTGCCAGTAGTATCCAAAGGACAGGAAATTCACCCCTCCACTTT. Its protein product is CASSIQRTGNSPLHF.

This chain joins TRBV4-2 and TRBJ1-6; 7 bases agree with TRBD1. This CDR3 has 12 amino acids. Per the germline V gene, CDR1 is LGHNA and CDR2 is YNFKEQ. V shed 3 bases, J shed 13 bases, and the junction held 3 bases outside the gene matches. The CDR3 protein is CASSQNRGPLHF. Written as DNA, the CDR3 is TGTGCCAGCAGCCAGAACAGGGGTCCCCTCCACTTT.

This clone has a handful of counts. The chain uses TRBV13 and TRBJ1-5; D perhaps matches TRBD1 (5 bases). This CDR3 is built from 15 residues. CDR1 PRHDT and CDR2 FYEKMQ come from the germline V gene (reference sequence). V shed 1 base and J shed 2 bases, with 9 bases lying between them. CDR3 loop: CASSLAGVGNQPQHF. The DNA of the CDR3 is TGTGCCAGCAGCTTAGCGGGGGTGGGCAATCAGCCCCAGCATTTT.

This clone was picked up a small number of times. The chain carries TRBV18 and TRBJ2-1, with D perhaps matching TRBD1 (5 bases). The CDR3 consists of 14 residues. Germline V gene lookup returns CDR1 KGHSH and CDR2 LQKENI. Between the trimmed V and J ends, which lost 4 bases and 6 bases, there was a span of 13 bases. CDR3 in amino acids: CASSLILDSNEQFF. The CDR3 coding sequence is TGTGCCAGCTCACTGATCCTAGACAGCAATGAGCAGTTCTTC. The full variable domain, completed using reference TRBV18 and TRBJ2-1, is NAGVMQNPRHLVRRRGQEARLRCSPMKGHSHVYWYRQLPEEGLKFMVYLQKENIIDESGMPKERFSAEFPKEGPSILRIQQVVRGDSAAYFCASSLILDSNEQFFGPGTRLTVL.

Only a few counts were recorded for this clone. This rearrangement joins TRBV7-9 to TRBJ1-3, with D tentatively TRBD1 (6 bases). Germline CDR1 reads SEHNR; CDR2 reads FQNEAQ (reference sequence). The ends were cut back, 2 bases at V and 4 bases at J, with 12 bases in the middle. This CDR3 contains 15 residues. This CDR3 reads CASSLLPTGGNTIYF. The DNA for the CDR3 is TGTGCCAGCAGCTTACTACCAACAGGGGGAAACACCATATATTTT.

CDR3 amino acids: CASSSGQRGETQYF. CDR3 DNA sequence: TGTGCCAGCAGCTCGGGACAGAGGGGAGAGACCCAGTACTTC. The genes are TRBV7-9 and TRBJ2-5; the match to TRBD1 covers 7 bases. Trimming took 4 bases from V and 4 from J; bases not matched to a gene: 6. The CDR3 has 14 residues. The V gene's germline CDR1 is SEHNR and CDR2 FQNEAQ (reference sequence).

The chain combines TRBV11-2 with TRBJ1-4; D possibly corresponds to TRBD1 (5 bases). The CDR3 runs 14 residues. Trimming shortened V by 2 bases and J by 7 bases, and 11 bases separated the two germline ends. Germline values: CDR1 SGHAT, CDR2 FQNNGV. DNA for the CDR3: TGTGCCAGCAGCTTACCAGGGTCCCGTGAAAAACTGTTTTTT. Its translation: CASSLPGSREKLFF.

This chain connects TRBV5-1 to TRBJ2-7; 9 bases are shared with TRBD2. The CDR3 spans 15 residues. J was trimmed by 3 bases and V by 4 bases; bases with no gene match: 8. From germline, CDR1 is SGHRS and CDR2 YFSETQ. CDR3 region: CASSRGTSGYYEQYF. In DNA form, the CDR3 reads TGCGCCAGCAGCCGCGGAACTAGCGGGTACTACGAGCAGTACTTC.

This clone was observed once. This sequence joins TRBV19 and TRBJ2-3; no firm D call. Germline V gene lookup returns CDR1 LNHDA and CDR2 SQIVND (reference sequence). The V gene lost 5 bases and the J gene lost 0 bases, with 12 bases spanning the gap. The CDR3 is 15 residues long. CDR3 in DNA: TGTGCCAGTAGTTCCCCCACAGCTAGCACAGATACGCAGTATTTT. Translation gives CASSSPTASTDTQYF.

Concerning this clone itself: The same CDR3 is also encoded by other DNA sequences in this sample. CDR3 protein: CASKTSGRSDEQFF. The CDR3 DNA sequence: TGTGCCAGCAAAACTAGCGGGAGGTCCGATGAGCAGTTCTTC. This chain connects TRBV27 to TRBJ2-1, with 12 bases that match TRBD2. The length of the CDR3 is 14 residues. Unmatched junction bases numbered 6, after V lost 7 bases and J lost 8 bases. Per germline, CDR1 MNHEY and CDR2 SMNVEV (reference sequence).

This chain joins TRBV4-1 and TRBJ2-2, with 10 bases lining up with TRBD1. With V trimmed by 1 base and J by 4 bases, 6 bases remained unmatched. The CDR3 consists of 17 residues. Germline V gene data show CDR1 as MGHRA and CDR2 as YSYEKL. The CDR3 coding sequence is TGCGCCAGCAGCCAAGGGTTGGGACAGGGGCGCACCGGGGAGCTGTTTTTT. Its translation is CASSQGLGQGRTGELFF.

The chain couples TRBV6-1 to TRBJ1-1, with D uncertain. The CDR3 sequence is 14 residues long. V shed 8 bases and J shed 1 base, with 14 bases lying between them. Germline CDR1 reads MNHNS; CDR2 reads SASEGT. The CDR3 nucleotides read TGTGCCAGCCCCTGGGAGGGTGCGAACACTGAAGCTTTCTTT. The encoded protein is CASPWEGANTEAFF.

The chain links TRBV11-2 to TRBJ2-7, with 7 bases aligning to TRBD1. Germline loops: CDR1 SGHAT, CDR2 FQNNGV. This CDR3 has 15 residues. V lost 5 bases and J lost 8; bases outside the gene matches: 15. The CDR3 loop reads CASSEIYRGRAKQYF. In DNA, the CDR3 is TGTGCCAGCAGCGAAATCTACAGGGGAAGGGCCAAGCAGTACTTC. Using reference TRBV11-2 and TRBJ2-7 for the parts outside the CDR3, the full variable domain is EAGVAQSPRYKIIEKRQSVAFWCNPISGHATLYWYQQILGQGPKLLIQFQNNGVVDDSQLPKDRFSAERLKGVDSTLKIQPAKLEDSAVYLCASSEIYRGRAKQYFGPGTRLTVT.

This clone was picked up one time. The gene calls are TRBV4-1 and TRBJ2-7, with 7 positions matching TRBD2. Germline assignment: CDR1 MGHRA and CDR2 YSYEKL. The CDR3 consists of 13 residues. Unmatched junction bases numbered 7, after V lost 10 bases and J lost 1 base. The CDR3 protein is CANPGTNSYEQYF. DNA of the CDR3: TGCGCCAACCCTGGGACTAATTCCTACGAGCAGTACTTC.

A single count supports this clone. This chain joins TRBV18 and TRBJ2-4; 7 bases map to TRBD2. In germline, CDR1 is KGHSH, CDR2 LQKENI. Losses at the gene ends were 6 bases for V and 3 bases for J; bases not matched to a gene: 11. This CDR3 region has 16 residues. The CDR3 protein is CASSYGRPLGKNIQYF. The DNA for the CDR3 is TGTGCCAGCTCTTACGGGAGGCCACTTGGCAAAAACATTCAGTACTTC. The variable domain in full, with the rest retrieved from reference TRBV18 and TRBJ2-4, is NAGVMQNPRHLVRRRGQEARLRCSPMKGHSHVYWYRQLPEEGLKFMVYLQKENIIDESGMPKERFSAEFPKEGPSILRIQQVVRGDSAAYFCASSYGRPLGKNIQYFGAGTRLSVL.

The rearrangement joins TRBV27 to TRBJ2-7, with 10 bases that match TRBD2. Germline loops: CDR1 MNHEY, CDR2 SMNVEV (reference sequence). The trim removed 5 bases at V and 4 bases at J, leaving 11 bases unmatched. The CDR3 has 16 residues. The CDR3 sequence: CASSPRASGSRYEQYF. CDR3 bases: TGTGCCAGCAGTCCGCGGGCTAGCGGGAGTAGGTACGAGCAGTACTTC.

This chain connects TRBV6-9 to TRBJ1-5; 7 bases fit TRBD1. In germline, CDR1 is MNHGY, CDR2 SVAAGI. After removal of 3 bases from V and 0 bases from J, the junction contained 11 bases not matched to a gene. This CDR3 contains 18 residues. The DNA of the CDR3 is TGTGCCAGCAGTTACCGCAACAGGGGATGGTATAGCAATCAGCCCCAGCATTTT. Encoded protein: CASSYRNRGWYSNQPQHF.

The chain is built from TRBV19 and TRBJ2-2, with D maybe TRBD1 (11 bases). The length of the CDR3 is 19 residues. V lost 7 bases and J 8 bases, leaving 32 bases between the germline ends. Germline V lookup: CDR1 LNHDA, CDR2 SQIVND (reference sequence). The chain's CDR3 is CASIRTGGGLAGVLGELFF. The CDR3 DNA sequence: TGTGCCAGTATCCGGACAGGGGGCGGTCTAGCGGGAGTCCTGGGGGAGCTGTTTTTT.

The CDR3 spells CASSTGQSGEQFF. CDR3 sequence (DNA): TGTGCCAGCTCGACGGGACAGAGCGGTGAGCAGTTCTTC. The V and J genes are TRBV18 and TRBJ2-1, with TRBD1 identical over 7 bases. CDR1 and CDR2 (germline): KGHSH, LQKENI. The CDR3 totals 13 residues. V dropped 6 bases and J dropped 9; count of bases not matched to a gene: 8.

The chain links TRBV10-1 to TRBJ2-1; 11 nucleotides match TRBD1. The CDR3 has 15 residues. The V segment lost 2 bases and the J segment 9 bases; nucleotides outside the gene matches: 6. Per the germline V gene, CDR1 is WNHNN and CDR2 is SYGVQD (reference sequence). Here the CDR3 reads CASSEAGTGGIEQFF. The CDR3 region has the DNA TGCGCCAGCAGTGAGGCAGGGACAGGGGGGATTGAGCAGTTCTTC.